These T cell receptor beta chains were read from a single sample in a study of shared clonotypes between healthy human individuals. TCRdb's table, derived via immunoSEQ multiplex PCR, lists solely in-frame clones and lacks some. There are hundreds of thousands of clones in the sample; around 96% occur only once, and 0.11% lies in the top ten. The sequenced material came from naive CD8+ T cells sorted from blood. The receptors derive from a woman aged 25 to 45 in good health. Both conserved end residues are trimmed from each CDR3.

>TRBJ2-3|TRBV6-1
ATNQYRGVTDTQY
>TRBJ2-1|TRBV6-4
ASPRTSESSYNEQF
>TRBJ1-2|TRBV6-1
ASSEEGAAYGYT
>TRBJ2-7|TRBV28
ASSFRGGPPEQY
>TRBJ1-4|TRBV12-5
ASGFLGLGLETNEKLF
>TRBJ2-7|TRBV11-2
ASSSPGIGAYEQY
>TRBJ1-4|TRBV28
ASSTYRGHANEKLF
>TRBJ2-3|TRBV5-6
ASSLELATRTDTQY
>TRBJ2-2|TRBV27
ASSFGIAGTRHGELF
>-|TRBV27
ASSPGLAAYEQY
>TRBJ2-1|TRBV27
ASSLPTSNEQF
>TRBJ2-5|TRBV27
AREETQY
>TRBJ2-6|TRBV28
ASSLWATSSGANVLT
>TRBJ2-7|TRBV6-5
ASSYSTGERDEQY
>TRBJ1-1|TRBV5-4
ASSLGVYLGTSGTFEAF
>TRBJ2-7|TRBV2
ASSLAGESYEQY
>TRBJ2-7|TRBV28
ASSHQGAGVYEQY
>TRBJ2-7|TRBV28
ASSWDRFSTFSYEQY
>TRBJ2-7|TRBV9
ASAAGTGLHEQY
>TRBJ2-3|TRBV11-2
ASSLAGDTQY
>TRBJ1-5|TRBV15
ATSAQPRRIPYSNQPQH
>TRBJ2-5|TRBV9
ASSVGTSETQY